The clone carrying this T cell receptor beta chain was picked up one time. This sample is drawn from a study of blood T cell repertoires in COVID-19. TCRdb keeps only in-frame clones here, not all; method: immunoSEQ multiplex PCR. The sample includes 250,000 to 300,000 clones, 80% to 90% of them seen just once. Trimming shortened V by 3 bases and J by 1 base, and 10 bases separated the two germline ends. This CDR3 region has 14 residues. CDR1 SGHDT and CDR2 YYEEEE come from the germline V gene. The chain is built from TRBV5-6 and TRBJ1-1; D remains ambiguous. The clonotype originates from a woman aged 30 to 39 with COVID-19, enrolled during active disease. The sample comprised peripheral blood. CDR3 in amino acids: CASSSDPGNTEAFF. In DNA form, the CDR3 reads TGTGCCAGCAGCTCCGACCCAGGGAACACTGAAGCTTTCTTT.